The 20 T cell receptor beta chains reported below all come from one sample, sequenced in a study of cytomegalovirus exposure and HLA in healthy donors. Both 60 Vbeta primers and 13 Jbeta primers went into the PCR. Profiling relied on immunoSEQ multiplex PCR, and the TCRdb table lists in-frame clones only, not all of them. The sample holds a few hundred thousand clones, around three quarters seen once. Material: PBMCs. The receptors were gathered from a middle-aged man in good health and CMV-seronegative.

This clone has only a few counts. The chain combines TRBV11-1 with TRBJ2-1, with D possibly TRBD2 on 6 matching bases. This CDR3 spans 18 amino acids. The germline V gene encodes CDR1 SGHAT and CDR2 FQDESV (reference sequence). V gave up 5 bases and J gave up 4 bases, with 24 bases separating them. The chain's CDR3 is CASSPTRDRRGFYNEQFF. The CDR3 DNA is TGTGCCAGCAGCCCGACTAGGGACCGAAGAGGGTTTTACAATGAGCAGTTCTTC. The variable domain in full, with the rest retrieved from reference TRBV11-1 and TRBJ2-1, is EAEVAQSPRYKITEKSQAVAFWCDPISGHATLYWYRQILGQGPELLVQFQDESVVDDSQLPKDRFSAERLKGVDSTLKIQPAELGDSAMYLCASSPTRDRRGFYNEQFFGPGTRLTVL.

This clone was seen a few times. The CDR3 protein is CASGTGLNTGELFF. The CDR3 nucleotides are TGTGCCAGCGGGACAGGATTGAACACCGGGGAGCTGTTTTTT. The chain carries TRBV7-3 and TRBJ2-2, with 8 bases matching TRBD1. V shed 8 bases, J shed 1 base, and the junction held 3 bases outside the gene matches. Looked up from germline, CDR1 is SGHTA and CDR2 is FQGTGA. This CDR3 spans 14 amino acids. The complete variable domain, with remaining parts taken from reference TRBV7-3 and TRBJ2-2, reads GAGVSQTPSNKVTEKGKYVELRCDPISGHTALYWYRQSLGQGPEFLIYFQGTGAADDSGLPNDRFFAVRPEGSVSTLKIQRTERGDSAVYLCASGTGLNTGELFFGEGSRLTVL.

The chain is built from TRBV5-1 and TRBJ1-1, with TRBD1 matching over 10 bases. The CDR3 extends over 16 amino acids. J gave up 1 base and V 4 bases, and 7 bases lay outside the gene matches. Germline CDR1 reads SGHRS; CDR2 reads YFSETQ. CDR3 DNA sequence: TGCGCCAGCAGCCAAAGACAGGGGGCAGGGAACACTGAAGCTTTCTTT. It specifies CASSQRQGAGNTEAFF.

The V call is TRBV28, the J call TRBJ2-3; 8 bases agree with TRBD2. CDR1 and CDR2 from the germline V gene are MDHEN and SYDVKM. The CDR3 loop spans 15 amino acids. V lost 5 bases to trimming and J lost 3 bases; unmatched junction nucleotides: 7. CDR3 bases: TGTGCCAGCAGTAGCCGGGCTAGCGGGACAGATACGCAGTATTTT. As protein: CASSSRASGTDTQYF.

The table lists this clone with a few counts. The chain has TRBV4-3 and TRBJ1-1; D not resolved. In germline, CDR1 is LGHNA, CDR2 YSLEER. V lost 0 bases and J 5 bases, leaving 19 bases between the germline ends. The CDR3 length is 17 residues. DNA of the CDR3: TGCGCCAGCAGCCAAGATTTGAGTGGCCATCGCGGGACTGAAGCTTTCTTT. This codes for CASSQDLSGHRGTEAFF.

This sequence joins TRBV15 and TRBJ1-1; the D is unclear. V lost 0 bases, J lost 1 base, and 9 bases lay in between. This CDR3 comprises 15 residues. Germline V gene lookup returns CDR1 LNHNV and CDR2 YYDKDF (reference sequence). The chain's CDR3 is CATSRDPWQNTEAFF. Here the CDR3 DNA reads TGTGCCACCAGCAGAGATCCGTGGCAGAACACTGAAGCTTTCTTT. The full variable domain, in which reference TRBV15 and TRBJ1-1 provide the parts outside the CDR3, is DAMVIQNPRYQVTQFGKPVTLSCSQTLNHNVMYWYQQKSSQAPKLLFHYYDKDFNNEADTPDNFQSRRPNTSFCFLDIRSPGLGDTAMYLCATSRDPWQNTEAFFGQGTRLTVV.

The J gene is TRBJ2-6, the V gene TRBV6-5; tentative D call: TRBD2 (5 bases). The germline V gene encodes CDR1 MNHEY and CDR2 SVGAGI. The CDR3 sequence is 14 residues long. V lost 4 bases, J lost 2 bases, and 6 bases lay in between. The CDR3 is CASSWGAGANVLTF. The CDR3 DNA is TGTGCCAGCAGTTGGGGAGCTGGGGCCAACGTCCTGACTTTC.

This clone was counted a few times. The CDR3, as DNA: TGTGCCAGCAGTGCGACCGGGTCCCTCAGGAACACTGAAGCTTTCTTT. The encoded protein is CASSATGSLRNTEAFF. The chain employs TRBV6-1 and TRBJ1-1; D not certain. CDR3 size: 16 residues. Germline V gene lookup returns CDR1 MNHNS and CDR2 SASEGT. Trimming pared 4 bases from V and 1 base from J, leaving 16 bases between.

This clone was observed a single time. The chain uses TRBV6-1 and TRBJ2-3; tentatively, D is TRBD2 (6 bases). Trimming pared 5 bases from V and 6 bases from J, leaving 18 bases between. The germline CDR1 and CDR2 sequences are MNHNS and SASEGT. There are 15 residues in the CDR3. This chain's CDR3 is CASSLDSGTADTQYF. As DNA, the CDR3 is TGTGCCAGCAGTTTAGACTCCGGGACTGCTGATACGCAGTATTTT.

The chain uses TRBV30 and TRBJ2-7; 12 bases match TRBD2. V was clipped by 4 bases and J by 4 bases; unmatched bases: 5. Germline V gene data show CDR1 as GTSNPN and CDR2 as SVGIG (reference sequence). The CDR3 is 14 amino acids. CDR3 in DNA: TGTGCCTGGATGACTAGCGGGAGTTTATACGAGCAGTACTTC. It encodes CAWMTSGSLYEQYF.

The V call is TRBV28, the J call TRBJ2-7, with D maybe TRBD2 (5 bases). V was cut by 1 base and J by 5 bases, with 9 bases left in between. The CDR3 is made up of 13 amino acids. The V gene's germline CDR1 is MDHEN and CDR2 SYDVKM. In nucleotides, the CDR3 is TGTGCCAGCAGTTTATCAACTAGAGACGAGCAGTACTTC. As protein: CASSLSTRDEQYF.

This chain connects TRBV7-6 to TRBJ2-7; D might be TRBD2 (6 bases). Deletions cut 5 bases from V and 1 base from J, with 9 bases between. Germline V gene lookup returns CDR1 SGHVS and CDR2 FNYEAQ. The CDR3 extends over 13 amino acids. Here the CDR3 reads CASSQGLSYEQYF. The CDR3 DNA sequence: TGTGCCAGCAGCCAGGGACTTTCCTACGAGCAGTACTTC.

The chain has TRBV28 and TRBJ2-2; a weak D match, TRBD2 (7 bases). CDR1 MDHEN and CDR2 SYDVKM come from the germline V gene. V lost 2 bases and J lost 4, with 11 bases in between. This CDR3 spans 15 amino acids. CDR3 region: CASSLGGAGTGELFF. The CDR3 coding sequence is TGTGCCAGCAGTTTAGGGGGGGCCGGCACCGGGGAGCTGTTTTTT.

This clone was detected a few times. The chain carries TRBV4-2 and TRBJ2-5; 9 nucleotides line up with TRBD2. Unmatched junction bases numbered 9, after V lost 1 base and J lost 6 bases. Germline loops: CDR1 LGHNA, CDR2 YNFKEQ. This CDR3 comprises 16 residues. The CDR3 loop is CASSQGLAGAGKTQYF. The CDR3 nucleotides read TGTGCCAGCAGCCAAGGGTTAGCGGGGGCTGGTAAGACCCAGTACTTC.

This clone was seen a single time. J is TRBJ1-3 and V is TRBV4-1, with D hard to call. V was cut by 4 bases and J by 1 base, with 11 bases left in between. CDR1 is MGHRA, CDR2 YSYEKL, per germline. This CDR3 is built from 15 residues. CDR3 nucleotides: TGCGCCAGCAGCCTCTCCGGGGTGTCTGGAAACACCATATATTTT. Encoded protein: CASSLSGVSGNTIYF.

DNA of the CDR3: TGTGCCAGCAGCCCCGGGACTCCCCCTGAGACCGGGGAGCTGTTTTTT. Translating gives CASSPGTPPETGELFF. The genes are TRBV11-2 and TRBJ2-2; possible D gene TRBD2, 6 bases. Germline-derived CDR1 and CDR2 are SGHAT and FQNNGV. V gave up 5 bases and J gave up 5 bases, with 18 bases separating them. The CDR3 extends over 16 amino acids.

Details on this clone: A junction end diverges from the germline sequence, so it may reflect a read error. The chain links TRBV7-3 to TRBJ1-1, with D maybe TRBD1 (5 bases). This CDR3 contains 12 residues. Germline V gene sequence: CDR1 SGHTA, CDR2 FQGTGA. Here the CDR3 DNA reads TGTGCCAGCAGCTCCGGGGGACCTCTCCCTGAGTTT. Amino acids: CASSSGGPLPEF.

This clone has more than one count but fewer than ten. V usage is TRBV7-2 and J usage is TRBJ2-1; 7 bases fit TRBD2. CDR1 is SGHTA and CDR2 is FQGNSA in the germline V gene. This CDR3 comprises 13 residues. V trimming: 5 bases; J trimming: 10 bases; junction bases outside the gene matches: 8. The CDR3 here is CASSLGLVREQFF. CDR3 nucleotides: TGTGCCAGCAGCCTTGGACTAGTAAGGGAGCAGTTCTTC. The whole variable domain, remainder taken from reference TRBV7-2 and TRBJ2-1, is GAGVSQSPSNKVTEKGKDVELRCDPISGHTALYWYRQSLGQGLEFLIYFQGNSAPDKSGLPSDRFSAERTGGSVSTLTIQRTQQEDSAVYLCASSLGLVREQFFGPGTRLTVL.

This clone came up a few times. The rearrangement uses TRBV27 and TRBJ2-7; 7 nucleotides line up with TRBD2. V gave up 10 bases and J gave up 2 bases; unmatched junction bases: 11. The CDR3 runs to 14 residues. CDR1 and CDR2 from the germline V gene are MNHEY and SMNVEV (reference sequence). CDR3 amino acids: CATSRASGTYEQYF. The CDR3 coding sequence is TGTGCCACCTCCCGGGCTAGCGGAACCTACGAGCAGTACTTC.

The gene calls are TRBV27 and TRBJ2-7, with D maybe TRBD2 (6 bases). V was pared by 5 bases and J by 7 bases, with 18 bases between. The CDR3 sequence is 14 residues long. Germline V gene data show CDR1 as MNHEY and CDR2 as SMNVEV (reference sequence). The CDR3 is CASSITTPAGEQYF. The CDR3, as DNA: TGTGCCAGCAGTATCACGACCCCGGCGGGGGAGCAGTACTTC.